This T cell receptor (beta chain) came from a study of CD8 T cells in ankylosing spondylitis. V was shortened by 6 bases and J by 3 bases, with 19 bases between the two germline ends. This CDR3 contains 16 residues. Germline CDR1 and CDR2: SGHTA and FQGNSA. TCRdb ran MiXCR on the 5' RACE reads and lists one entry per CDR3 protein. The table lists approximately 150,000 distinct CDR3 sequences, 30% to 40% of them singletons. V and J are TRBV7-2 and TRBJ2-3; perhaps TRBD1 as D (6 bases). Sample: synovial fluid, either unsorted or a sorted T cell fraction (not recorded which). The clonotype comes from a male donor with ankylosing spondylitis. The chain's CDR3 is CASSPDRTRPTDTQYF. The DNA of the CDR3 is TGTGCCAGCAGTCCGGACAGAACGAGACCAACAGATACGCAGTATTTT. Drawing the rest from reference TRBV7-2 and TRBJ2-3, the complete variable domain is GAGVSQSPSNKVTEKGKDVELRCDPISGHTALYWYRQSLGQGLEFLIYFQGNSAPDKSGLPSDRFSAERTGGSVSTLTIQRTQQEDSAVYLCASSPDRTRPTDTQYFGPGTRLTVL.